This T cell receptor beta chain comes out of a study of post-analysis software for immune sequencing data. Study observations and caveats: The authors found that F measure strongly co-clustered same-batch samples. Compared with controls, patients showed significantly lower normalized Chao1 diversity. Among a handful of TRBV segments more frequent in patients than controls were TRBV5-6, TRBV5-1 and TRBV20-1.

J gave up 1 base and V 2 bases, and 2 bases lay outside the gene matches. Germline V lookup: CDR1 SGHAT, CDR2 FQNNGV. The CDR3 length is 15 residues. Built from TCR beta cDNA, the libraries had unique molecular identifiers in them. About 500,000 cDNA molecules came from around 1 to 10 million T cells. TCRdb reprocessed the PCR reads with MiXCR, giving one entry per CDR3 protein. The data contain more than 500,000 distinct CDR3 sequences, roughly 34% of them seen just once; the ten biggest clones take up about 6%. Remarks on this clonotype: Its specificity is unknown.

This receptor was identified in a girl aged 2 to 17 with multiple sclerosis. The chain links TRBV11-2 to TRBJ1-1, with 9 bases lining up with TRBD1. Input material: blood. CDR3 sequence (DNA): TGTGCCAGCAGCTTATGGGGACAGGGGAACACTGAAGCTTTCTTT. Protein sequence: CASSLWGQGNTEAFF.